The clone carrying this T cell receptor beta chain was detected ten times or more. Its antigen is not identified. This specimen comes from a study of T cells in Graves' hyperthyroidism and ophthalmopathy. Patients aged 18 to 65 had newly diagnosed hyperthyroidism of under 2 months' duration. Notes on the study in general: Most thyroid clonotypes expanded above 0.001 appeared in blood too.

RNA transcripts served as the template for amplifying TCR beta CDR3 regions. The HTBI primer set drove a first-round RT-PCR of the TCR CDR3. Each CDR3 protein is one row after TCRdb ran MiXCR on the multiplex PCR reads. Among 350,000 to 500,000 distinct CDR3 sequences listed, around 15% were seen once. Germline V gene sequence: CDR1 MDHEN, CDR2 SYDVKM. The CDR3 is made up of 13 amino acids. V was clipped by 8 bases and J by 3 bases; unmatched bases: 6. The sequenced sample was blood. This rearrangement joins TRBV28 to TRBJ1-2; 7 positions match TRBD1. This receptor was taken from a woman aged 18-35 years with Graves' hyperthyroidism. CDR3 in DNA: TGTGCCAGCCGTCCAGGGGGAGACTATGGCTACACCTTC. Translated: CASRPGGDYGYTF.